This TCR beta chain is from a study of lymphopenia after photon versus proton radiotherapy. Study conclusions and caveats: Oligoclonal CD8+ Temra expansion after nadir drove photon patients' diversity drop. Only patients who died were analyzed for survival; proton advantage is unproven. Post-nadir TCR diversity decline inversely tracked overall survival among those who died.

This table comes from immunoSEQ multiplex PCR, and its TCRdb copy is limited to in-frame clones, with some not included. Here the sample spans 25,000 to 30,000 clones, about 83% being singletons. This clone was recorded a few times. Its antigen remains unidentified. There are 14 residues in the CDR3. The germline V gene encodes CDR1 MNHEY and CDR2 SMNVEV (reference sequence). V was pared by 5 bases and J by 4 bases, with 14 bases between. The receptor was derived from a woman aged 55-69 years with cholangiocarcinoma. Some clones in this sample may be carry-over from other donors' samples. This chain links TRBV27 with TRBJ1-1; D is possibly TRBD1 (5 bases). The sequenced sample was peripheral blood, obtained from a patient treated with proton-based radiotherapy. The chain's CDR3 is CASSLTVSGTEAFF. CDR3 coding DNA: TGTGCCAGCAGTCTGACAGTTAGTGGCACTGAAGCTTTCTTT.